A selection of T cell receptor beta chains follows, all from one sample in a study of molecular identifiers for immune sequencing clone quantification. TCRdb analysed the PCR reads with MiXCR anew, one entry per CDR3 protein. The profile shows 460,000 or so distinct CDR3 sequences, approximately 25% of them singletons. Material for sequencing was naive CD8+ T cells from blood, with Jurkat cell RNA spiked in. The origin of the receptors is a human donor in good health. Some libraries in this study had Jurkat cell RNA spiked in. CDR3s include the opening cysteine and the closing phenylalanine or tryptophan. D genes are given only for firm matches. Size is stated for part of the rows, as once, few or many counts, or as a class when the clone is expanded.

v_call: TRBV7-2; j_call: TRBJ2-7; d_call: -; clone_size: -; cdr3_aa: CASSLYLDEQYF; cdr3_nt: TGTGCCAGCAGCTTATACTTGGACGAGCAGTACTTC
v_call: TRBV7-2; j_call: TRBJ2-1; d_call: -; clone_size: many; cdr3_aa: CASSLGPLGDSYNEQFF; cdr3_nt: TGTGCCAGCAGCTTAGGCCCGCTGGGGGACTCCTACAATGAGCAGTTCTTC
v_call: TRBV30; j_call: TRBJ2-7; d_call: TRBD1; clone_size: many; cdr3_aa: CAWTRTGGSEQYF; cdr3_nt: TGTGCCTGGACTCGGACAGGGGGGAGCGAGCAGTACTTC
v_call: TRBV10-3; j_call: TRBJ2-7; d_call: TRBD2; clone_size: once; cdr3_aa: CAMGREGYNEQYF; cdr3_nt: TGTGCCATGGGGAGGGAGGGCTACAATGAGCAGTACTTC
v_call: TRBV10-3; j_call: TRBJ2-7; d_call: -; clone_size: -; cdr3_aa: CAIRDRSYEQYF; cdr3_nt: TGTGCCATCCGCGACAGGTCCTACGAGCAGTACTTC
v_call: TRBV4-1; j_call: TRBJ2-3; d_call: -; clone_size: -; cdr3_aa: CASSQVDGDGDTQYF; cdr3_nt: TGCGCCAGCAGCCAAGTTGACGGAGACGGAGATACGCAGTATTTT
v_call: TRBV11-3; j_call: TRBJ1-5; d_call: -; clone_size: -; cdr3_aa: CASSYRPRQGVICNQPQHF; cdr3_nt: TGTGCCAGCAGCTACAGACCGCGTCAAGGAGTTATCTGCAATCAGCCCCAGCATTTT
v_call: TRBV19; j_call: TRBJ1-1; d_call: -; clone_size: many; cdr3_aa: CASTLGTEAFF; cdr3_nt: TGTGCCAGTACCCTAGGCACTGAAGCTTTCTTT
v_call: TRBV28; j_call: TRBJ1-2; d_call: TRBD1; clone_size: many; cdr3_aa: CASSTLLDRVQGYTF; cdr3_nt: TGTGCCAGCAGTACCCTGCTGGACAGGGTACAGGGCTACACCTTC
v_call: TRBV7-9; j_call: TRBJ2-3; d_call: TRBD1; clone_size: many; cdr3_aa: CASSPEAGGVTDTQYF; cdr3_nt: TGTGCCAGCAGCCCCGAGGCAGGGGGAGTCACAGATACGCAGTATTTT
v_call: TRBV12-5; j_call: TRBJ1-1; d_call: -; clone_size: many; cdr3_aa: CASVLTERTEAFF; cdr3_nt: TGTGCTAGTGTCCTGACGGAAAGGACTGAAGCTTTCTTT
v_call: TRBV28; j_call: TRBJ2-3; d_call: -; clone_size: many; cdr3_aa: CASRLQVSDTQYF; cdr3_nt: TGTGCCAGCAGGCTACAGGTCTCAGATACGCAGTATTTT
v_call: TRBV5-1; j_call: TRBJ2-3; d_call: -; clone_size: many; cdr3_aa: CASSLYSPDTQYF; cdr3_nt: TGCGCCAGCAGCTTGTACAGTCCAGATACGCAGTATTTT
v_call: TRBV4-1; j_call: TRBJ1-1; d_call: -; clone_size: many; cdr3_aa: CASSQGVSRVNTEAFF; cdr3_nt: TGCGCCAGCAGCCAAGGGGTGAGCAGGGTGAACACTGAAGCTTTCTTT
v_call: TRBV9; j_call: TRBJ2-3; d_call: -; clone_size: -; cdr3_aa: CASSVGRGRDTQYF; cdr3_nt: TGTGCCAGCAGCGTAGGCAGGGGCAGGGATACGCAGTATTTT
v_call: TRBV6-5; j_call: TRBJ1-5; d_call: -; clone_size: many; cdr3_aa: CASGQFSNQPQHF; cdr3_nt: TGTGCCAGTGGACAGTTTAGCAATCAGCCCCAGCATTTT
v_call: TRBV5-3; j_call: TRBJ2-1; d_call: -; clone_size: -; cdr3_aa: CASSLAVGCAGYEQFF; cdr3_nt: TGTGCCAGCAGCTTGGCGGTAGGGTGCGCAGGTTATGAGCAGTTCTTC
v_call: TRBV7-9; j_call: TRBJ2-7; d_call: TRBD2; clone_size: -; cdr3_aa: CASSLEWEGLYEQYF; cdr3_nt: TGTGCCAGCAGCTTAGAATGGGAGGGCCTCTACGAGCAGTACTTC
v_call: TRBV5-1; j_call: TRBJ2-7; d_call: TRBD2; clone_size: few; cdr3_aa: CASGPSGGAFYEQYF; cdr3_nt: TGCGCCAGCGGCCCCAGCGGGGGGGCATTCTACGAGCAGTACTTC
v_call: TRBV12-3/TRBV12-4; j_call: TRBJ1-5; d_call: -; clone_size: many; cdr3_aa: CASSPARQSINQPQHF; cdr3_nt: TGTGCCAGCAGTCCCGCTCGGCAGTCGATTAATCAGCCCCAGCATTTT
v_call: TRBV5-3; j_call: TRBJ1-2; d_call: TRBD1; clone_size: -; cdr3_aa: CASSGIQGNYGYTF; cdr3_nt: TGTGCCAGCAGCGGAATACAGGGGAACTATGGCTACACCTTC
v_call: TRBV9; j_call: TRBJ2-7; d_call: -; clone_size: few; cdr3_aa: CASSAGTTDDEQYF; cdr3_nt: TGTGCCAGCAGCGCCGGGACCACCGACGACGAGCAGTACTTC
v_call: TRBV28; j_call: TRBJ1-1; d_call: -; clone_size: many; cdr3_aa: CASSTLMNTEAFF; cdr3_nt: TGTGCCAGCAGTACACTTATGAACACTGAAGCTTTCTTT
v_call: TRBV29-1; j_call: TRBJ2-1; d_call: -; clone_size: -; cdr3_aa: CSVPDPSGQFF; cdr3_nt: TGCAGCGTTCCAGACCCCTCGGGGCAGTTCTTC
v_call: TRBV7-2; j_call: TRBJ1-3; d_call: TRBD1; clone_size: many; cdr3_aa: CASIGQDPDTIYF; cdr3_nt: TGTGCCAGCATTGGACAGGACCCGGACACCATATATTTT
v_call: TRBV20-1; j_call: TRBJ2-5; d_call: -; clone_size: few; cdr3_aa: CSAITPIVVGETQYF; cdr3_nt: TGCAGTGCTATCACCCCTATAGTCGTCGGAGAGACCCAGTACTTC
v_call: TRBV6-1; j_call: TRBJ2-7; d_call: -; clone_size: few; cdr3_aa: CASSELEDITYEQYF; cdr3_nt: TGTGCCAGCAGTGAATTGGAGGACATCACCTACGAGCAGTACTTC
v_call: TRBV3-1; j_call: TRBJ2-1; d_call: -; clone_size: -; cdr3_aa: CASSQEIIYYNEQFF; cdr3_nt: TGTGCCAGCAGCCAAGAAATTATATACTACAATGAGCAGTTCTTC
v_call: TRBV7-9; j_call: TRBJ1-1; d_call: -; clone_size: -; cdr3_aa: CASSLVVTEEDTEAFF; cdr3_nt: TGTGCCAGCAGCTTAGTAGTTACAGAAGAAGACACTGAAGCTTTCTTT
v_call: TRBV27; j_call: TRBJ2-1; d_call: TRBD1; clone_size: once; cdr3_aa: CTSSSWTGEGNEQFF; cdr3_nt: TGTACCAGCAGTTCATGGACAGGGGAGGGCAATGAGCAGTTCTTC
v_call: TRBV9; j_call: TRBJ2-7; d_call: -; clone_size: -; cdr3_aa: CASSPGESFEQYF; cdr3_nt: TGTGCCAGCAGCCCGGGAGAGTCCTTCGAGCAGTACTTC
v_call: TRBV18; j_call: TRBJ2-4; d_call: -; clone_size: few; cdr3_aa: CASSPPLSKNIQYF; cdr3_nt: TGTGCCAGCTCACCACCGCTCAGTAAAAACATTCAGTACTTC
v_call: TRBV4-1; j_call: TRBJ1-4; d_call: -; clone_size: many; cdr3_aa: CASSQGEKLFF; cdr3_nt: TGCGCCAGCAGCCAAGGTGAAAAACTGTTTTTT
v_call: TRBV27; j_call: TRBJ2-6; d_call: -; clone_size: many; cdr3_aa: CASSPQGSGANVLTF; cdr3_nt: TGTGCCAGCAGTCCCCAGGGAAGTGGGGCCAACGTCCTGACTTTC
v_call: TRBV30; j_call: TRBJ2-1; d_call: -; clone_size: few; cdr3_aa: CAWSVIDEQFF; cdr3_nt: TGTGCCTGGAGTGTAATTGATGAGCAGTTCTTC
v_call: TRBV6-6; j_call: TRBJ2-7; d_call: -; clone_size: -; cdr3_aa: CASSSPGATGDEQYF; cdr3_nt: TGTGCCAGCAGTTCCCCCGGGGCCACGGGGGACGAGCAGTACTTC
v_call: TRBV20-1; j_call: TRBJ2-7; d_call: -; clone_size: few; cdr3_aa: CSAQGYVYEQYF; cdr3_nt: TGCAGTGCGCAGGGCTACGTCTACGAGCAGTACTTC
v_call: TRBV7-9; j_call: TRBJ1-1; d_call: -; clone_size: many; cdr3_aa: CASSAGMDPTEAFF; cdr3_nt: TGTGCCAGCAGCGCGGGGATGGACCCCACTGAAGCTTTCTTT
v_call: TRBV29-1; j_call: TRBJ2-1; d_call: -; clone_size: -; cdr3_aa: CSAPLRGLSSYNEQFF; cdr3_nt: TGCAGCGCCCCCCTCCGGGGGCTGAGCTCCTACAATGAGCAGTTCTTC
v_call: TRBV9; j_call: TRBJ1-1; d_call: -; clone_size: -; cdr3_aa: CASSAGGAGENTEAFF; cdr3_nt: TGTGCCAGCAGCGCGGGGGGGGCAGGGGAGAACACTGAAGCTTTCTTT
v_call: TRBV12-3/TRBV12-4; j_call: TRBJ2-2; d_call: -; clone_size: -; cdr3_aa: CASSLGGLNTGELFF; cdr3_nt: TGTGCCAGCAGTTTGGGGGGTCTGAACACCGGGGAGCTGTTTTTT
v_call: TRBV6-5; j_call: TRBJ1-4; d_call: -; clone_size: -; cdr3_aa: CASSPGLGEKLFF; cdr3_nt: TGTGCCAGCAGTCCGGGACTAGGAGAAAAACTGTTTTTT
v_call: TRBV6-2/TRBV6-3; j_call: TRBJ1-1; d_call: TRBD1; clone_size: many; cdr3_aa: CASSQLQGQIEAFF; cdr3_nt: TGTGCCAGCAGCCAACTACAGGGGCAAATTGAAGCTTTCTTT
v_call: TRBV29-1; j_call: TRBJ2-7; d_call: TRBD2; clone_size: many; cdr3_aa: CSVSSGTSGPYEQYF; cdr3_nt: TGCAGCGTGAGTTCCGGGACTAGCGGACCCTACGAGCAGTACTTC
v_call: TRBV27; j_call: TRBJ2-5; d_call: -; clone_size: few; cdr3_aa: CASSLIGEETQYF; cdr3_nt: TGTGCCAGCAGTTTAATAGGGGAAGAGACCCAGTACTTC
v_call: TRBV12-3/TRBV12-4; j_call: TRBJ2-3; d_call: TRBD2; clone_size: -; cdr3_aa: CASSLRATERGSTDTQYF; cdr3_nt: TGTGCCAGCAGTTTACGAGCTACGGAGCGGGGTAGCACAGATACGCAGTATTTT
v_call: TRBV6-2/TRBV6-3; j_call: TRBJ2-7; d_call: TRBD1; clone_size: -; cdr3_aa: CASSYPTGVGPYEQYF; cdr3_nt: TGTGCCAGCAGTTACCCCACAGGGGTGGGGCCCTACGAGCAGTACTTC
v_call: TRBV27; j_call: TRBJ2-2; d_call: -; clone_size: few; cdr3_aa: CASSPTVGELFF; cdr3_nt: TGTGCCAGCAGTCCGACAGTCGGGGAGCTGTTTTTT
v_call: TRBV4-3; j_call: TRBJ1-3; d_call: -; clone_size: -; cdr3_aa: CASSQGGQRNTIYF; cdr3_nt: TGCGCCAGCAGCCAAGGAGGACAGCGAAACACCATATATTTT
v_call: TRBV12-3/TRBV12-4; j_call: TRBJ1-5; d_call: TRBD1; clone_size: few; cdr3_aa: CARRDRGRPSQPQHF; cdr3_nt: TGTGCCAGAAGGGACAGGGGGCGTCCGAGTCAGCCCCAGCATTTT